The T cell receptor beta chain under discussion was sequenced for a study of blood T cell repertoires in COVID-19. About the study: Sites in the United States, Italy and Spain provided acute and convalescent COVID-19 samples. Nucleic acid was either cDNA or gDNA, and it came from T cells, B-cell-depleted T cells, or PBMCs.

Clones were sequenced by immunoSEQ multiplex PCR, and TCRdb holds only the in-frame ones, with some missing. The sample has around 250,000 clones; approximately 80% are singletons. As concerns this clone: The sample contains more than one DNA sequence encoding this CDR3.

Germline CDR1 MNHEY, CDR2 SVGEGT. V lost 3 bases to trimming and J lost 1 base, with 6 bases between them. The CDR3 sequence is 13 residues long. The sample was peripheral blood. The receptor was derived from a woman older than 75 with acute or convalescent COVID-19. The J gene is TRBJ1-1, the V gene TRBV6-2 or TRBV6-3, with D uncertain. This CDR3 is CASSYGRNTEAFF. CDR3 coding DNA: TGTGCCAGCAGTTATGGGCGGAACACTGAAGCTTTCTTT.